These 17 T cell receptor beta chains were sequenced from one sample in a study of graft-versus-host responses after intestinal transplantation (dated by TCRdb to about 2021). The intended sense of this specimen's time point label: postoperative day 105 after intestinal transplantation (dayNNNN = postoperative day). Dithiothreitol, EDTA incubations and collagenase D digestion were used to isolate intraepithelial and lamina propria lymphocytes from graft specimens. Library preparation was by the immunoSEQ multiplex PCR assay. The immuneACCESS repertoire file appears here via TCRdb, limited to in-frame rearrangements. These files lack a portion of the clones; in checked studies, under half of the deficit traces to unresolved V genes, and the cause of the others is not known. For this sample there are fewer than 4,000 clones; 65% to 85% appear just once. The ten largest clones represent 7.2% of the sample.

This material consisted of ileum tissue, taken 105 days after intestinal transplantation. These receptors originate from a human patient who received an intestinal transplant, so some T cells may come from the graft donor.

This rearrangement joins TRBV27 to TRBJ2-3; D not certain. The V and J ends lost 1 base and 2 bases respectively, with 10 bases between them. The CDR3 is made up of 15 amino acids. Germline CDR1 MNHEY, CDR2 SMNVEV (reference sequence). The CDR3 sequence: CASSLYDFPTDTQYF. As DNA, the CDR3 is TGTGCCAGCAGTTTATACGACTTCCCCACAGATACGCAGTATTTT.

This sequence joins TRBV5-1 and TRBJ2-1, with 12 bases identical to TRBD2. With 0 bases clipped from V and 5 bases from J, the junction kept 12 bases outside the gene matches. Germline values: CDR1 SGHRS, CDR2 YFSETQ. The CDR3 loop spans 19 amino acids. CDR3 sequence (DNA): TGCGCCAGCAGCTTGGCGTATCTAGCGGGAGGGGCGGGGCACAATGAGCAGTTCTTC. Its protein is CASSLAYLAGGAGHNEQFF.

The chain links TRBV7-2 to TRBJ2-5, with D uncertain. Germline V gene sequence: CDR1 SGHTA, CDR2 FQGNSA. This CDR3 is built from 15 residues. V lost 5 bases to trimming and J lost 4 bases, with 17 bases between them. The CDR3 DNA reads TGTGCCAGCAGCCCCAGGAGAGGCACGAGAGAGACCCAGTACTTC. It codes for CASSPRRGTRETQYF. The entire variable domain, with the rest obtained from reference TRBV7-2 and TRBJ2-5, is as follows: GAGVSQSPSNKVTEKGKDVELRCDPISGHTALYWYRQSLGQGLEFLIYFQGNSAPDKSGLPSDRFSAERTGGSVSTLTIQRTQQEDSAVYLCASSPRRGTRETQYFGPGTRLLVL.

In DNA, the CDR3 is TGTGCCAGCTCACCACCGGAAGTCGAGGAGACCCAGTACTTC. Its translation: CASSPPEVEETQYF. The J gene is TRBJ2-5, the V gene TRBV18; D not certain. CDR1 KGHSH and CDR2 LQKENI come from the germline V gene. The CDR3 has 14 amino acids. The ends were cut back, 0 bases at V and 5 bases at J, with 10 bases in the middle.

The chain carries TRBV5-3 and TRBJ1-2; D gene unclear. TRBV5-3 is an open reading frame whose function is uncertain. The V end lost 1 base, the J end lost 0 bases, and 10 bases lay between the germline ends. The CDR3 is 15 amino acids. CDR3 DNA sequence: TGTGCCAGAAGCTTGACACTAGGGTCTAACTATGGCTACACCTTC. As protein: CARSLTLGSNYGYTF.

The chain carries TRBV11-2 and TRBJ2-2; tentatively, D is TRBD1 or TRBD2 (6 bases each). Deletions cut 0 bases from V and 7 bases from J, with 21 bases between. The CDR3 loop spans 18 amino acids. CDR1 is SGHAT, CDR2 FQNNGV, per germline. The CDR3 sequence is CASSLEPTTGALIGELFF. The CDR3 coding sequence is TGTGCCAGCAGCTTAGAACCAACCACGGGGGCGCTGATCGGGGAGCTGTTTTTT.

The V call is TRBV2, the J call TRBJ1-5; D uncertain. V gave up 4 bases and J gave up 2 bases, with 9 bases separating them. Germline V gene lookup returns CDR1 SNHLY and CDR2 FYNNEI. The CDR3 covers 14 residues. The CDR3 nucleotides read TGTGCCAGCAGTGGGGGTCCGGGCAATCAGCCCCAGCATTTT. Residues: CASSGGPGNQPQHF. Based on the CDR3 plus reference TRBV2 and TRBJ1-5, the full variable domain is EPEVTQTPSHQVTQMGQEVILRCVPISNHLYFYWYRQILGQKVEFLVSFYNNEISEKSEIFDDQFSVERPDGSNFTLKIRSTKLEDSAMYFCASSGGPGNQPQHFGDGTRLSIL.

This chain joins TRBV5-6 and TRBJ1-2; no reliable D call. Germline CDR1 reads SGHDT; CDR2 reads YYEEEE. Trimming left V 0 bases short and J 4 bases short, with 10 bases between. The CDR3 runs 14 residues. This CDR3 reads CASSLETDPYGYTF. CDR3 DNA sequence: TGTGCCAGCAGCTTGGAGACCGACCCCTATGGCTACACCTTC. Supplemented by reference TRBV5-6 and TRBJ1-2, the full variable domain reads DAGVTQSPTHLIKTRGQQVTLRCSPKSGHDTVSWYQQALGQGPQFIFQYYEEEERQRGNFPDRFSGHQFPNYSSELNVNALLLGDSALYLCASSLETDPYGYTFGSGTRLTVV.

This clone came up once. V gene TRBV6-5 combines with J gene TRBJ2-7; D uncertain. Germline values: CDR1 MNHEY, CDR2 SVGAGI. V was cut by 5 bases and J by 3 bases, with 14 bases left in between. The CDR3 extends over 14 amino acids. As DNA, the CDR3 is TGTGCCAGCAGTCCAGTGGGGTCGGGCTACGAGCAGTACTTC. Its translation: CASSPVGSGYEQYF.

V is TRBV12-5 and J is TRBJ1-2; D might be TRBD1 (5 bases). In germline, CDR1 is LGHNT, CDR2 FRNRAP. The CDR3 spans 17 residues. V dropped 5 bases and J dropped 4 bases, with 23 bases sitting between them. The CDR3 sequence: CASGVDRLQGKTYGYTF. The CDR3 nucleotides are TGTGCTAGTGGTGTGGACCGTCTGCAGGGAAAGACCTATGGCTACACCTTC.

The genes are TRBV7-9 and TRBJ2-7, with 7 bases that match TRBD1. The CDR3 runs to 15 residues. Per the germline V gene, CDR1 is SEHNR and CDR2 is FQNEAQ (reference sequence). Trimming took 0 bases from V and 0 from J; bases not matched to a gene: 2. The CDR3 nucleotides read TGTGCCAGCAGCTTAGCGACAGGGAGCTCCTACGAGCAGTACTTC. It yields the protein CASSLATGSSYEQYF.

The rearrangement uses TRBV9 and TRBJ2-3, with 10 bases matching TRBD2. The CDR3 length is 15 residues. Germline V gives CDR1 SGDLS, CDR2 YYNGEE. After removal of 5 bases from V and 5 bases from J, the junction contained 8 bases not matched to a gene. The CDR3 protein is CASSGSGGQGDTQYF. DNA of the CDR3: TGTGCCAGCAGTGGTAGCGGGGGGCAGGGAGATACGCAGTATTTT.

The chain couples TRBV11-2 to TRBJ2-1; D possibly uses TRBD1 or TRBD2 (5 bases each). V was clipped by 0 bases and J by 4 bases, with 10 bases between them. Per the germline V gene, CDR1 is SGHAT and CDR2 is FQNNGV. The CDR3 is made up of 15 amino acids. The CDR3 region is CASSLEGTQYNEQFF. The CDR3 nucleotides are TGTGCCAGCAGCTTAGAGGGGACCCAATACAATGAGCAGTTCTTC.

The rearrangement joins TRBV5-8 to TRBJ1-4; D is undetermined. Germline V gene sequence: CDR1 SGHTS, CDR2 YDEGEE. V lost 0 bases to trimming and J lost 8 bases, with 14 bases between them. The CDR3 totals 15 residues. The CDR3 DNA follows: TGTGCCAGCAGCTTGGAGGCAGGAGCGGAAGAAAAACTGTTTTTT. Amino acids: CASSLEAGAEEKLFF.

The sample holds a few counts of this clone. As DNA, the CDR3 is TGCGCCAGCAGTGAGTGGACATCCTACGAGCAGTACTTC. Translation: CASSEWTSYEQYF. The chain employs TRBV10-1 and TRBJ2-7; TRBD1 is a possible D gene (5 bases). Germline-derived CDR1 and CDR2 are WNHNN and SYGVQD (reference sequence). V was clipped by 1 base and J by 1 base, with 5 bases between them. This CDR3 has 13 amino acids.

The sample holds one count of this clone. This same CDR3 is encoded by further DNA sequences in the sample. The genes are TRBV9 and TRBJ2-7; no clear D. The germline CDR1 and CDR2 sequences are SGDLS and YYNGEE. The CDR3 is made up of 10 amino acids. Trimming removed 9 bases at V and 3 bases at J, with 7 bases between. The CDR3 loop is CATKHYEQYF. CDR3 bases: TGTGCCACTAAACACTACGAGCAGTACTTC.

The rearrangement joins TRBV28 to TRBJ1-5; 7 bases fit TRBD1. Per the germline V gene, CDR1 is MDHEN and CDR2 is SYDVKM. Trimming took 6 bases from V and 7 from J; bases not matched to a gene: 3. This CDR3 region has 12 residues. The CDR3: CASSLGQQPQHF. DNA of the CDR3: TGTGCCAGCAGCCTGGGACAGCAGCCCCAGCATTTT. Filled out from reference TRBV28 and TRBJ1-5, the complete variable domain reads DVKVTQSSRYLVKRTGEKVFLECVQDMDHENMFWYRQDPGLGLRLIYFSYDVKMKEKGDIPEGYSVSREKKERFSLILESASTNQTSMYLCASSLGQQPQHFGDGTRLSIL.